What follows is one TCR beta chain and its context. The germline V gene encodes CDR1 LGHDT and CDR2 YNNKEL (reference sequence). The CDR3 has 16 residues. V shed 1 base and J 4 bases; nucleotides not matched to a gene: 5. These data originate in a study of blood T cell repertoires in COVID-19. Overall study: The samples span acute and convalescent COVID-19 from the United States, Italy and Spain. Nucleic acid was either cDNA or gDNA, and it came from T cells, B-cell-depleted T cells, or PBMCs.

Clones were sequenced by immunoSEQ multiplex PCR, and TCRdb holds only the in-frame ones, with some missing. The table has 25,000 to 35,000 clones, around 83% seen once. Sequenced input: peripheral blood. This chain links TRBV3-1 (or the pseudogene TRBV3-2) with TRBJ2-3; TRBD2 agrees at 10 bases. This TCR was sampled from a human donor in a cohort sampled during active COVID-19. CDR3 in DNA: TGTGCCAGCAGCCAAGTGAGTCTAGCGGGAGCAGATACGCAGTATTTT. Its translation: CASSQVSLAGADTQYF.